The rows below give T cell receptor beta chains drawn from one sample of a study of shared clonotypes between healthy human individuals. Sequencing used immunoSEQ multiplex PCR; TCRdb keeps in-frame clones, though not all of them. The sample lists 2 million to 2.5 million clones, over 90% occurring once. The sequencing input was naive CD4+ T cells from PBMCs. The receptors come from a young man in good health. Some clones in this sample may be carry-over from other donors' samples. The CDR3 runs from the conserved cysteine through the conserved F or W. D genes are given only for firm matches.

d_call,v_call,j_call,cdr3_nt,cdr3_aa
TRBD1,TRBV19,TRBJ1-2,TGTGCCACCGCCGGGGACAGGGGGCGAGGTGGCTACACCTTC,CATAGDRGRGGYTF
.,TRBV7-2,TRBJ2-5,TGTGCCAGCAGCTTAGCGTTAGCGGTCCAAGAGACCCAGTACTTC,CASSLALAVQETQYF
TRBD2,TRBV29-1,TRBJ2-3,TGCAGCGTTGAAGAGGGAGGGCGCACAGATACGCAGTATTTT,CSVEEGGRTDTQYF
TRBD2,TRBV7-2,TRBJ2-3,TGTGCCAGCAGCTCGGGTCAAGCGGGAGGGCGAACAGATACGCAGTATTTT,CASSSGQAGGRTDTQYF
.,TRBV11-2,TRBJ2-7,TGTGCCAGCAGCTTAGTAACAGGGCGGGCGCTCGAGCAGTACTTC,CASSLVTGRALEQYF
.,TRBV7-6,TRBJ1-1,TGTGCCAGCAGCTTCAATAGGAACACTGAAGCTTTCTTT,CASSFNRNTEAFF
TRBD2,TRBV4-2,TRBJ2-2,TGTGCCAGCAGCCAAGGGCTAGCGGGCACCGGGGAGCTGTTTTTT,CASSQGLAGTGELFF
.,TRBV2,TRBJ2-7,TGTGCCAGCAGTATGCTGCTAGGGGAGGCGGACTTC,CASSMLLGEADF
.,TRBV28,TRBJ2-1,TGTGCCAGCAGTCCCGGCGGTATCAGTAATGAGCAGTTCTTC,CASSPGGISNEQFF
.,TRBV5-4,TRBJ1-1,TGTGCCAGCAGCTTATCCAGGTTGACTGAAGCTTTCTTT,CASSLSRLTEAFF
.,TRBV6-4,TRBJ2-2,TGTGCCAGCAGTGACGGAGGATTGCATAGGACCGGGGAGCTGTTTTTT,CASSDGGLHRTGELFF
TRBD2,TRBV6-1,TRBJ2-7,TGTGCCAGCAGAATAGCGGGAGGAGGCCTCGAGCAGTACTTC,CASRIAGGGLEQYF
TRBD1,TRBV6-5,TRBJ2-7,TGTGCCAGCAGTTCCCCTCCGACAGGGCGATCCTACGAGCAGTACTTC,CASSSPPTGRSYEQYF
TRBD1,TRBV2,TRBJ1-6,TGTGCCAGCTCTTTTTACGACAGGGTCGGATCACCCCTCCACTTT,CASSFYDRVGSPLHF
.,TRBV11-1,TRBJ2-3,TGTGCCAGCAGCTTGGACTCCACAGATACGCAGTATTTT,CASSLDSTDTQYF